Listed here is a single T cell receptor beta chain. The entry originates in a study of siplizumab effects on memory and regulatory T cells. This CDR3 comprises 15 residues. CDR1 is MRHNA and CDR2 is SNTAGT in the germline V gene. With 11 bases clipped from V and 4 bases from J, the junction kept 12 bases outside the gene matches. Profiled with immunoSEQ multiplex PCR; TCRdb holds only in-frame clones, not every one. This table has 100,000 or so clones, roughly 94% appearing once. Sequencing was carried out using Tregs sorted from blood. This chain joins TRBV6-4 and TRBJ2-3; 10 nucleotides line up with TRBD1. This receptor was obtained from a human donor in good health. The CDR3 loop is CAHSATGGASDTQYF. CDR3 DNA sequence: TGTGCCCACAGCGCGACAGGGGGCGCGTCAGATACGCAGTATTTT.